What follows are 18 T cell receptor delta chains derived from one specimen sequenced in a study of gamma-delta chains in newborns, infants, children. With CATT, TCRdb re-called clones from the reads. The sample lists just over 5,500 delta-chain clones, about 0.42% occurring once. Sequencing used blood. The receptors shown here come from a child who was a newborn, infant or young child, either healthy, febrile or measles-vaccinated (not recorded which).

This clone has more than one count but fewer than ten. The protein TCRdb lists belongs to a much larger clone and differs from this DNA's translation at residue 5, which points to a read error; the protein shown is made from the DNA. The chain has TRDV2 and TRDJ3; the match to TRDD3 covers 8 bases. After removal of 7 bases from V and 2 bases from J, the junction contained 12 bases not matched to a gene. The length of the CDR3 is 18 residues. The germline V gene has CDR1 GEAIGNYY and CDR2 EKD. As DNA, the CDR3 is TGTGCCTGCTCACCCTACTGGGGGGCAACCTGGGACACCCGACAGATGTTTTTC. Translating gives CACSPYWGATWDTRQMFF.

This clone showed up just a few times. The junction departs from germline at one end; a sequencing error may be responsible. The same CDR3 arises from other DNA sequences in this sample as well. The V gene is TRDV2, the J gene TRDJ3, with 8 bases aligning to TRDD3. Per germline, CDR1 GEAIGNYY and CDR2 EKD. The CDR3 length is 21 residues. The CDR3 sequence: CACDTVLYWGPSSWDTRQMFF. CDR3 in DNA: TGTGCCTGCGACACCGTACTGTACTGGGGGCCGAGCTCCTGGGACACCCGACAGATGTTTTTC.

This clone showed up just a few times. Being one base from a much bigger clone, this may be a read error. This same CDR3 is encoded by further DNA sequences in the sample. The chain joins TRDV2 to TRDJ1; TRDD3 is a possible D gene (5 bases). From germline, CDR1 is GEAIGNYY and CDR2 EKD. Trimming cost V 4 bases and J 3 bases, with 17 bases left between them. This CDR3 contains 15 residues. CDR3 amino acids: CACEELGFRSDKLIF. CDR3 nucleotides: TGTGCCTGTGAGGAGCTGGGCTTCAGGTCCGATAAACTCATCTTT.

By proportion, this clone is medium-sized. Since a far larger clone is one base different, this is likely a read error. The same CDR3 can be traced to other DNA sequences in this sample. The chain is built from TRDV2 and TRDJ3; TRDD3 matches at 10 bases. Germline V gives CDR1 GEAIGNYY, CDR2 EKD. J gave up 2 bases and V 0 bases, and 3 bases lay outside the gene matches. This CDR3 has 18 residues. The DNA for the CDR3 is TGTGCCTGTGACACCGTACTGGGGGATCCCTGGGACACCCGACAGATGTTTTTC. Its protein product is CACDTVLGDPWDTRQMFF.

About this clone: A read error likely explains why the TCRdb protein, taken from a much larger clone, differs from this DNA's translation at residue 10; the protein shown is translated from the DNA. The chain combines TRDV2 with TRDJ2; maybe TRDD3 (6 bases). CDR1 is GEAIGNYY and CDR2 is EKD in the germline V gene. With 0 bases removed from V and 11 bases from J, the gap between germline ends came to 15 bases. The CDR3 covers 14 residues. Here the CDR3 reads CACDTLGYMPQLFF. CDR3 coding DNA: TGTGCCTGTGACACCCTGGGGTACATGCCGCAACTCTTCTTT.

Sample share makes this clone medium-sized. The identical CDR3 is also encoded by other nucleotide sequences in the sample. The rearrangement joins TRDV2 to TRDJ3; 13 bases agree with TRDD3. The CDR3 extends over 21 amino acids. The ends lost 0 bases at V and 2 bases at J; junction bases unmatched: 9. Germline V gene lookup returns CDR1 GEAIGNYY and CDR2 EKD. The CDR3 nucleotides read TGTGCCTGTGACACCGTAATACTGGGGGATACGCGCACCTGGGACACCCGACAGATGTTTTTC. Its translation is CACDTVILGDTRTWDTRQMFF.

This clone was seen only a few times. TCRdb shows a much larger clone's protein in place of this DNA's translation, and the two differ at residue 12, likely through a read error; the protein shown is translated from the DNA. The CDR3 here is CACDTVGDTWDARQMFF. DNA for the CDR3: TGTGCCTGTGACACCGTGGGGGATACCTGGGACGCCCGACAGATGTTTTTC. J is TRDJ3 and V is TRDV2; 10 positions match TRDD3. Germline V gene sequence: CDR1 GEAIGNYY, CDR2 EKD. The CDR3 length is 17 residues.

To note about this clone: A much larger clone differs from this one at a single base, so this may be a read error. V is TRDV2 and J is TRDJ3; TRDD3 matches 8 bases. After removal of 0 bases from V and 0 bases from J, the junction contained 12 bases not matched to a gene. The germline V gene encodes CDR1 GEAIGNYY and CDR2 EKD. The CDR3 totals 21 residues. Here the CDR3 DNA reads TGTGCCTGTGACACCCTACTGGGGGTTACGCTAAGCTCCTGGGACACCCGACAGATGTTTTTC. As protein: CACDTLLGVTLSSWDTRQMFF.

This clone was seen more than once but under ten times. TCRdb lists the protein of a much larger clone for this DNA, which differs at residue 3, so this is likely a read error; the protein given here is translated from the DNA itself. J is TRDJ3 and V is TRDV2; 8 nucleotides match TRDD3. This CDR3 has 18 residues. Germline lookup yields CDR1 GEAIGNYY and CDR2 EKD. This CDR3 is CARDTGGYGTWDTRQMFF. Written as DNA, the CDR3 is TGTGCCCGTGACACCGGGGGATATGGGACCTGGGACACCCGACAGATGTTTTTC.

The sample holds a few counts of this clone. The protein TCRdb lists belongs to a much larger clone and differs from this DNA's translation at residue 9, which points to a read error; the protein shown is made from the DNA. The V and J genes are TRDV2 and TRDJ2, with TRDD3 matching over 9 bases. Germline V CDR1 and CDR2: GEAIGNYY, EKD. CDR3 length: 17 amino acids. The J segment lost 0 bases and the V segment lost 1 base, leaving 5 bases of the junction unmatched. CDR3 sequence: CACDTLGDAALTAQLFF. The CDR3 coding sequence is TGTGCCTGTGACACACTGGGGGACGCAGCTTTGACAGCACAACTCTTCTTT.

This clone has only a few counts. The TCRdb protein, from a much larger clone, departs from this DNA's translation at residue 17, likely by read error; the protein shown derives from the DNA. The chain combines TRDV2 with TRDJ3, with 11 bases identical to TRDD3. Germline V gene lookup returns CDR1 GEAIGNYY and CDR2 EKD. The length of the CDR3 is 19 residues. The CDR3 DNA reads as TGTGCCTGCGACTCCGCTGGGGGATACAGGTCCTGGGACACCCGACAGACGTTTTTC. Encoded protein: CACDSAGGYRSWDTRQTFF.

This clone turned up a few times. Since a far larger clone is one base different, this is likely a read error. Other DNA sequences of this sample code for an identical CDR3. The gene calls are TRDV2 and TRDJ2, with no clear D. The V end lost 3 bases, the J end lost 0 bases, and 13 bases lay between the germline ends. This CDR3 is 16 amino acids long. The germline V gene has CDR1 GEAIGNYY and CDR2 EKD. The CDR3 reads CACDSIGTPLTAQLFF. CDR3 nucleotide sequence: TGTGCCTGTGACTCCATCGGGACCCCTTTGACAGCACAACTCTTCTTT.

In this sample, this clone is medium-sized (0.01 to 0.1%). This specimen includes other DNA sequences encoding the same CDR3. The rearrangement links TRDV2 to TRDJ3; D may be TRDD3 (6 bases). This CDR3 is built from 18 residues. The V gene lost 0 bases and the J gene lost 0 bases, with 11 bases spanning the gap. Per the germline V gene, CDR1 is GEAIGNYY and CDR2 is EKD. The CDR3 DNA reads as TGTGCCTGTGACACCGTGGGGGCGAGCTCCTGGGACACCCGACAGATGTTTTTC. Translating it yields CACDTVGASSWDTRQMFF.

Note on this clone: This likely came from a read error, as a far larger clone is one base away. This same CDR3 is encoded by further DNA sequences in the sample. CDR3 loop: CACDTGWGTSWDTRQMFF. The DNA for the CDR3 is TGTGCCTGTGACACCGGCTGGGGAACCTCCTGGGACACCCGACAGATGTTTTTC. The chain uses TRDV2 and TRDJ3; tentatively, D is TRDD3 (6 bases). Trimming shortened V by 0 bases and J by 0 bases, and 11 bases separated the two germline ends. Germline V CDR1 and CDR2: GEAIGNYY, EKD. The CDR3 extends over 18 amino acids.

This clone was observed many times. A far larger clone is one base from this, pointing to a likely read error. Other DNA sequences in the same sample also yield this CDR3. The chain carries TRDV2 and TRDJ3; TRDD3 agrees at 9 bases. Germline CDR1 and CDR2: GEAIGNYY and EKD. The CDR3 is 17 amino acids. The CDR3 sequence: CACDYWGSSWDTRQMFF. The CDR3 DNA reads TGCGCCTGTGACTACTGGGGGAGCTCCTGGGACACCCGACAGATGTTTTTC.

By proportion, this clone is medium-sized. This chain connects TRDV2 to TRDJ1; a possible D gene is TRDD3 (5 bases). V was cut by 3 bases and J by 0 bases, with 13 bases left in between. The V gene's germline CDR1 is GEAIGNYY and CDR2 EKD. There are 15 residues in the CDR3. The CDR3 sequence is CACDAVGTYTDKLIF. The CDR3, as DNA: TGTGCCTGTGACGCCGTGGGGACTTACACCGATAAACTCATCTTT.

Note on this clone: This DNA translates differently at residue 9 from the TCRdb protein, which is that of a much larger clone; a read error is likely, and the protein shown is the DNA's own translation. The chain couples TRDV2 to TRDJ2, with 7 bases lining up with TRDD3. J was trimmed by 4 bases and V by 0 bases; bases with no gene match: 4. The CDR3 runs to 15 residues. Germline V gives CDR1 GEAIGNYY, CDR2 EKD. In DNA, the CDR3 is TGTGCCTGTGACACCGTGGGGATATGGACAGCACAACTCTTCTTT. It translates to CACDTVGIWTAQLFF.

This clone counts as medium-sized. The same CDR3 can be traced to other DNA sequences in this sample. This chain uses TRDV2 with TRDJ3, with 9 positions matching TRDD3. Trimming at V came to 2 bases and at J to 0 bases, leaving 4 bases not matched to a gene. The germline V gene encodes CDR1 GEAIGNYY and CDR2 EKD. The CDR3 has 18 residues. In DNA, the CDR3 is TGTGCCTGTGACAAAGTACTGGGGGACTCCTGGGACACCCGACAGATGTTTTTC. Amino acid sequence: CACDKVLGDSWDTRQMFF.